The clone carrying this T cell receptor beta chain was seen a handful of times. Antigen specificity is unknown. Clones were sequenced by immunoSEQ multiplex PCR, and TCRdb holds only the in-frame ones, with some missing. The sample carries some 80,000 clones, about 92% recorded once. This specimen comes from a study of OX40 agonist ivuxolimab in advanced cancers. About the research overall: Past anti-PD-1, anti-PD-L1 or anti-CTLA-4 therapy was accepted, and roughly 38% had received some.

The V end was cut by 8 bases, the J end by 2 bases, with 10 bases between. The length of the CDR3 is 13 residues. Per the germline V gene, CDR1 is SGHNT and CDR2 is YENEEA. Regarding the study as a whole: CD4+ and CD8+ T cells in blood underwent clonal expansion by week 6 at 0.1 to 3.0 mg/kg. Partial responders treated at 0.1-3.0 mg/kg exhibited clonal expansion among the lowest measured. Normalized T-cell clonal expansion was also low in a subset of nonresponders.

The rearrangement links TRBV11-3 to TRBJ1-5, with a weak D call TRBD1 (6 bases). This receptor was taken from an adult with an advanced solid tumor such as melanoma, head and neck, liver or kidney cancer. This sample comprised CD4+ or CD8+ T cells sorted from blood, obtained in a trial of the OX40 agonist ivuxolimab. The CDR3 region is CASRQVGNQPQHF. The DNA for the CDR3 is TGTGCCAGCCGACAGGTCGGCAATCAGCCCCAGCATTTT.